This T cell receptor beta chain appears in the sequencing data of a study of shared clonotypes between healthy human individuals. Study overall: Each donor's CD4 naive and CD4 memory cells filled three plates apiece, CD8 naive two, and CD8 memory one.

Germline V lookup: CDR1 SNHLY, CDR2 FYNNEI. V was clipped by 4 bases and J by 0 bases, with 16 bases between them. The CDR3 consists of 17 residues. Method: immunoSEQ multiplex PCR; TCRdb's copy keeps in-frame clones and lacks some. The sample shows around 690,000 clones, roughly 88% of them seen only once. The chain is built from TRBV2 and TRBJ2-1, with unresolved D. The TCR sequence derives from a man between 18 and 29 years old in good health. Some clones in this sample may be carry-over from other donors' samples. The specimen sequenced was memory CD8+ T cells from PBMCs. Regarding subset: CD45RO+ cells pooled with CCR7-negative TemRA cells. In nucleotides, the CDR3 is TGTGCCAGCAGTGTCACCGATGAGCGCCGCTCCTACAATGAGCAGTTCTTC. Encoded protein: CASSVTDERRSYNEQFF. The full variable domain, its missing parts supplied by reference TRBV2 and TRBJ2-1, is EPEVTQTPSHQVTQMGQEVILRCVPISNHLYFYWYRQILGQKVEFLVSFYNNEISEKSEIFDDQFSVERPDGSNFTLKIRSTKLEDSAMYFCASSVTDERRSYNEQFFGPGTRLTVL.